Reported below is one T cell receptor (beta chain). Its matching antigen is unknown. The naive CD8 population came from CD45RO-negative cells selected for CCR7, without terminally differentiated effector memory CD45RA+ cells. Replicate PCRs run on sorted subsets employed approximately 180 ng DNA, approximately 30,000 T cell genomes. Original data processing: Junction-only sequences without quality scores came from ImmunoSEQ, so filtering differed. Data came from immunoSEQ multiplex PCR; TCRdb stores just in-frame clones and leaves some out. V and J calls and clone size are copied from that table; D and trimming were computed from the DNA. This table has more than 500,000 clones, around 95% appearing once. This record belongs to a study of shared clonotypes between healthy human individuals. Study results and limitations: Shared clonotypes across all four donors exceeded non-shared ones in generation probability. Naive CD4 clonotypes were shared across a handful of donors at about 5%.

The sequence derives from a woman in her twenties or thirties in good health. Sequencing was done on a sample of naive CD8+ T cells sorted from blood.

The CDR3 sequence: CASSLLGTTYEQYF. CDR3 sequence (DNA): TGTGCCAGCAGTTTACTCGGAACCACCTACGAGCAGTACTTC. This chain connects TRBV28 to TRBJ2-7; D is unresolved. This CDR3 has 14 residues. Germline V gene sequence: CDR1 MDHEN, CDR2 SYDVKM. V was pared by 2 bases and J by 2 bases, with 10 bases between.